This T cell receptor (beta chain) appears in the sequencing data of a study of cytomegalovirus exposure and HLA in healthy donors. The PCR had 60 Vbeta and 13 Jbeta primers. TCRdb keeps only in-frame clones here, not all; method: immunoSEQ multiplex PCR. The data contain around 92,000 clones, roughly 74% of them seen just once; the ten biggest clones take up 11% to 15%. The V and J ends lost 11 bases and 5 bases respectively, with 12 bases between them. This CDR3 is 11 amino acids long. In germline, CDR1 is MNHNY, CDR2 SVGAGI (reference sequence). This chain links TRBV6-6 with TRBJ2-5; tentatively, D is TRBD1 (5 bases). The sequencing sample was made of PBMCs. The source is a woman in her 70s in good health and CMV-seropositive. This CDR3 reads CAVQGTETQYF. The CDR3 region has the DNA TGTGCCGTCCAGGGCACCGAGACCCAGTACTTC.